The T cell receptor beta chain described here comes from a study of beta chain features in type 1 diabetes. Study-level points and caveats: In every one of the four CD4+ subsets, TCRB CDR3s were moderately but significantly shorter in Type 1 diabetes patients. Any role of HLA type in TCRB rearrangement remained unresolved here.

Only a few counts were recorded for this clone. The antigen is not known. J was trimmed by 9 bases and V by 4 bases; bases with no gene match: 9. The CDR3 is 15 amino acids. The germline gives CDR1 GTSNPN, CDR2 SVGIG (reference sequence). Staining for CD45RO/CCR7/CD25/CD127/CD95/CD27 allowed sorting of CD4+ naive, central memory, regulatory and stem cell-like memory cells. Sequenced material consisted of expressed TCRB transcripts (all of the isolated RNA was reverse transcribed). Sequencing used immunoSEQ multiplex PCR; TCRdb keeps in-frame clones, though not all of them. The table lists around 240,000 clones, 16% of them singletons.

Material: naive CD4+ T cells from blood. The chain carries TRBV30 and TRBJ2-1; 13 positions agree with TRBD2. The TCR sequence derives from a man aged 30-40 years with type 1 diabetes. The CDR3 DNA follows: TGTGCCTGGAATCTACTAGCGGGAGGGGCAGGTGAGCAGTTCTTC. Translated: CAWNLLAGGAGEQFF.